This T cell receptor (beta chain) is drawn from a study of blood T cells in healthy people across ages. Broader study findings: Possibly, changes in expanded clonotypes were confounded because donor CMV status was unknown.

Drawing of peripheral blood yielded 8.5 to 10 milliliters from each donor. The CDR3 has 17 residues. The V gene's germline CDR1 is LNHNV and CDR2 YYDKDF (reference sequence). The junction had 8 bases not matched to a gene; V was cut back by 0 bases and J by 3 bases. PCR was performed a second time for 7 to 11 cycles using a sample-barcoded 5' primer and a J-beta primer mix. Every cDNA was tagged by a template-switch adaptor with 12 random nucleotides. TCRdb reprocessed the 5' RACE reads via MiXCR and lists one record per CDR3 protein. The table shows about 2 million distinct CDR3 sequences, with 49% occurring only once. This clonotype is a singleton in its sample. The antigen is not known.

The rearrangement uses TRBV15 and TRBJ1-2; 9 nucleotides agree with TRBD1. The TCR sequence derives from a woman between 35 and 50 years old in good health. Sequencing used blood. CDR3 protein: CATSRDKGTGFHYGYTF. CDR3 nucleotide sequence: TGTGCCACCAGCAGAGATAAGGGGACAGGGTTCCACTATGGCTACACCTTC.